This passage covers 30 T cell receptor beta chains from one sample sequenced in a study of T cell responses to AZD1222 COVID-19 vaccine. Profiling relied on immunoSEQ multiplex PCR, and the TCRdb table lists in-frame clones only, not all of them. The sample includes over 100,000 clones, more than 75% of them seen just once. The source was peripheral blood, collected on day 0 of AZD1222 vaccination. The receptors stem from an adult in good health.

V and J are TRBV28 and TRBJ2-1; tentatively, D is TRBD2 (5 bases). Trimming left V 3 bases short and J 5 bases short, with 14 bases between. CDR3 length: 15 amino acids. From germline, CDR1 is MDHEN and CDR2 SYDVKM. The CDR3: CASSFPSPKDNEQFF. The CDR3 coding sequence is TGTGCCAGCAGTTTTCCTAGCCCCAAGGACAATGAGCAGTTCTTC.

This clone was counted only a few times. The J gene is TRBJ2-7, the V gene TRBV28; D ambiguous. Per germline, CDR1 MDHEN and CDR2 SYDVKM. CDR3 length: 11 amino acids. The V gene lost 4 bases and the J gene lost 3 bases, with 4 bases spanning the gap. CDR3 in amino acids: CASSSNYEQYF. CDR3 coding DNA: TGTGCCAGCAGTTCGAACTACGAGCAGTACTTC.

In nucleotides, the CDR3 is TGCGCCAGCAGCTTGGACAGTCAAAATCAGCCCCAGCATTTT. Protein: CASSLDSQNQPQHF. The chain employs TRBV5-1 and TRBJ1-5, with unresolved D. The V and J ends lost 0 bases and 4 bases respectively, with 8 bases between them. The germline V gene has CDR1 SGHRS and CDR2 YFSETQ. The CDR3 contains 14 residues.

The chain combines TRBV6-5 with TRBJ2-3; TRBD2 might be the D (5 bases). Trimming took 0 bases from V and 3 from J, leaving 10 bases between them. This CDR3 spans 15 amino acids. Looked up from germline, CDR1 is MNHEY and CDR2 is SVGAGI. This CDR3 is CASSYSGMRTDTQYF. The CDR3 nucleotides read TGTGCCAGCAGTTACTCCGGGATGAGGACAGATACGCAGTATTTT.

This chain joins TRBV5-1 and TRBJ1-1, with unresolved D. The CDR3 runs to 11 residues. The germline V gene encodes CDR1 SGHRS and CDR2 YFSETQ. V gave up 4 bases and J gave up 3 bases, with 4 bases separating them. The CDR3 bases are TGCGCCAGCAGCCGGGACACTGAAGCTTTCTTT. This sequence encodes CASSRDTEAFF.

The genes are TRBV10-1 and TRBJ2-2, with D possibly being TRBD2 (6 bases). Germline loops: CDR1 WNHNN, CDR2 SYGVQD (reference sequence). This CDR3 spans 13 amino acids. V was cut by 4 bases and J by 8 bases, with 11 bases left in between. CDR3: CASSVTRRGELFF. CDR3 in DNA: TGCGCCAGCAGTGTGACTAGGAGAGGGGAGCTGTTTTTT.

The V call is TRBV28, the J call TRBJ2-7, with D perhaps given as TRBD1 or TRBD2 (5 bases each). The V end lost 5 bases, the J end lost 5 bases, and 13 bases lay between the germline ends. Per the germline V gene, CDR1 is MDHEN and CDR2 is SYDVKM. The CDR3 has 13 amino acids. CDR3 sequence: CASSGGGLDEQYF. The CDR3 DNA is TGTGCCAGCAGTGGTGGGGGTCTCGACGAGCAGTACTTC. The full variable domain, in which reference TRBV28 and TRBJ2-7 provide the parts outside the CDR3, is DVKVTQSSRYLVKRTGEKVFLECVQDMDHENMFWYRQDPGLGLRLIYFSYDVKMKEKGDIPEGYSVSREKKERFSLILESASTNQTSMYLCASSGGGLDEQYFGPGTRLTVT.

The CDR3 region has the DNA TGTGCCACCAGTGATTTGAGGACTAGCGGTACAGATACGCAGTATTTT. It is translated as CATSDLRTSGTDTQYF. J is TRBJ2-3 and V is TRBV24-1; TRBD2 agrees at 10 bases. V was clipped by 0 bases and J by 3 bases; unmatched bases: 2. The CDR3 totals 16 residues. Germline CDR1 is KGHDR and CDR2 is SFDVKD.

The chain has TRBV5-3 and TRBJ2-2; 7 bases match TRBD2. TRBV5-3 carries the ORF label, with uncertain function. Trimming at V came to 2 bases and at J to 5 bases, leaving 3 bases not matched to a gene. This CDR3 comprises 14 residues. The CDR3 region has the DNA TGTGCCAGAAGCTTCGGGGAGGGAACCGGGGAGCTGTTTTTT. Amino acids: CARSFGEGTGELFF.

This clone is a singleton in its sample. The chain has TRBV28 and TRBJ2-7; tentatively, D is TRBD2 (6 bases). The germline CDR1 and CDR2 sequences are MDHEN and SYDVKM. Trimming left V 6 bases short and J 0 bases short, with 12 bases between. The CDR3 contains 14 residues. The CDR3 loop reads CASRLAGNSYEQYF. CDR3 sequence (DNA): TGTGCCAGCAGACTCGCGGGGAACTCCTACGAGCAGTACTTC.

V is TRBV19 and J is TRBJ2-1; no definite D call. This CDR3 is built from 15 residues. In germline, CDR1 is LNHDA, CDR2 SQIVND (reference sequence). V gave up 1 base and J gave up 6 bases, with 13 bases separating them. CDR3 region: CASSIVMIGGNEQFF. The CDR3 region has the DNA TGTGCCAGTAGTATAGTTATGATTGGCGGCAATGAGCAGTTCTTC.

The chain links TRBV9 to TRBJ2-2; 8 bases are shared with TRBD1. V shed 4 bases, J shed 4 bases, and the junction held 6 bases outside the gene matches. The germline CDR1 and CDR2 sequences are SGDLS and YYNGEE. This CDR3 has 15 amino acids. CDR3 region: CASSSRTGPTGELFF. The CDR3 nucleotides are TGTGCCAGCAGCTCTAGGACAGGGCCCACCGGGGAGCTGTTTTTT. Combining the CDR3 with reference TRBV9 and TRBJ2-2 gives the whole variable domain DSGVTQTPKHLITATGQRVTLRCSPRSGDLSVYWYQQSLDQGLQFLIQYYNGEERAKGNILERFSAQQFPDLHSELNLSSLELGDSALYFCASSSRTGPTGELFFGEGSRLTVL.

This clone was recorded a few times. The CDR3 sequence is CASSLTANTGELFF. The DNA of the CDR3 is TGTGCCAGCAGCCTTACAGCGAACACCGGGGAGCTGTTTTTT. V usage is TRBV11-2 and J usage is TRBJ2-2; D gene unclear. The CDR3 spans 14 residues. V dropped 5 bases and J dropped 0 bases, with 7 bases sitting between them. Per germline, CDR1 SGHAT and CDR2 FQNNGV.

V is TRBV18 and J is TRBJ1-4; D ambiguous. Germline V gene lookup returns CDR1 KGHSH and CDR2 LQKENI. This CDR3 region has 13 residues. V gave up 4 bases and J gave up 5 bases, with 8 bases separating them. CDR3 DNA sequence: TGTGCCAGCTCACGCGACGGGAATGAAAAACTGTTTTTT. Its translation: CASSRDGNEKLFF.

This chain uses TRBV5-1 with TRBJ2-3; weak D call: TRBD1 (6 bases). The CDR3 contains 12 residues. The germline V gene encodes CDR1 SGHRS and CDR2 YFSETQ. V was pared by 7 bases and J by 10 bases, with 16 bases between. The CDR3 loop is CASRDIGNAQYF. DNA for the CDR3: TGCGCCAGCCGGGACATCGGGAACGCGCAGTATTTT. The full variable domain, in which reference TRBV5-1 and TRBJ2-3 provide the parts outside the CDR3, is KAGVTQTPRYLIKTRGQQVTLSCSPISGHRSVSWYQQTPGQGLQFLFEYFSETQRNKGNFPGRFSGRQFSNSRSEMNVSTLELGDSALYLCASRDIGNAQYFGPGTRLTVL.

The J gene is TRBJ1-5, the V gene TRBV9; 8 positions agree with TRBD1. The CDR3 has 15 residues. Germline V gene sequence: CDR1 SGDLS, CDR2 YYNGEE. V trimming: 0 bases; J trimming: 2 bases; junction bases outside the gene matches: 1. CDR3 nucleotide sequence: TGTGCCAGCAGCGTAGGACAGGGGCGCAATCAGCCCCAGCATTTT. This gives the protein CASSVGQGRNQPQHF.

The J gene is TRBJ2-5, the V gene TRBV19; 7 positions match TRBD1. V lost 10 bases to trimming and J lost 1 base; unmatched junction nucleotides: 9. Per germline, CDR1 LNHDA and CDR2 SQIVND (reference sequence). This CDR3 has 14 amino acids. The DNA of the CDR3 is TGTGCCACTTCACAGGGGTTCCTCCAAGAGACCCAGTACTTC. Translated: CATSQGFLQETQYF.

This clone was recorded once. The junction differs from germline at one of its ends, possibly a read error. The rearrangement uses TRBV3-1 (or the pseudogene TRBV3-2) and TRBJ1-5; 7 positions agree with TRBD1. Germline CDR1 reads LGHDT; CDR2 reads YNNKEL (reference sequence). This CDR3 comprises 15 residues. CDR3 DNA sequence: TGTGCCAGCAGTCAAGGGGGCGCAAGCAATCAGCCCCAGCATTTT. Protein product: CASSQGGASNQPQHF.

This clone was picked up one time. The chain recombines TRBV6-5 with TRBJ1-1; D remains unclear. This CDR3 has 16 amino acids. Per the germline V gene, CDR1 is MNHEY and CDR2 is SVGAGI. Trimming took 0 bases from V and 2 from J, leaving 13 bases between them. The CDR3 nucleotides read TGTGCCAGCAGTTACTCAAGGAACAGCTTCAACACTGAAGCTTTCTTT. Translation gives CASSYSRNSFNTEAFF.

The chain carries TRBV7-2 and TRBJ1-1; unclear D gene. Trimming removed 3 bases from V and 11 bases from J, with 22 bases in between. The CDR3 spans 15 residues. Germline assignment: CDR1 SGHTA and CDR2 FQGNSA. The CDR3 DNA is TGTGCCAGCAGCTTTGGTTTCGTACAGTCTTTTGGGGCTTTCTTT. It encodes CASSFGFVQSFGAFF. The complete variable domain, with remaining parts taken from reference TRBV7-2 and TRBJ1-1, reads GAGVSQSPSNKVTEKGKDVELRCDPISGHTALYWYRQSLGQGLEFLIYFQGNSAPDKSGLPSDRFSAERTGGSVSTLTIQRTQQEDSAVYLCASSFGFVQSFGAFFGQGTRLTVV.

The rearrangement uses TRBV11-2 and TRBJ2-3; a possible D gene is TRBD2 (6 bases). Deletions cut 5 bases from V and 3 bases from J, with 12 bases between. The CDR3 spans 14 residues. The germline V gene encodes CDR1 SGHAT and CDR2 FQNNGV. CDR3 region: CASSPARGTDTQYF. CDR3 in DNA: TGTGCCAGCAGCCCAGCCCGGGGGACAGATACGCAGTATTTT.

The rearrangement uses TRBV2 and TRBJ2-1; 8 bases fit TRBD2. The CDR3 spans 12 residues. Germline trimming cut 4 bases from V and 10 bases from J; bases unmatched to any gene: 3. The germline V gene encodes CDR1 SNHLY and CDR2 FYNNEI. CDR3 sequence (DNA): TGTGCCAGCAGTGTATTAGCGGGGGAGCAGTTCTTC. It codes for CASSVLAGEQFF.

The J gene is TRBJ2-7, the V gene TRBV10-1; tentative D call: TRBD2 (5 bases). Germline CDR1 is WNHNN and CDR2 is SYGVQD (reference sequence). The CDR3 length is 14 residues. The DNA of the CDR3 is TGCGCTTCCAGCGAGGACTTAACCTCCTACGAGCAGTACTTC. Protein sequence: CASSEDLTSYEQYF.

DNA of the CDR3: TGCGCCAGCAGCCAAAAACCGACAGGGGGCGGCTATGGCTACACCTTC. It specifies CASSQKPTGGGYGYTF. The chain employs TRBV4-3 and TRBJ1-2; 10 positions agree with TRBD1. The CDR3 spans 16 residues. V was pared by 2 bases and J by 4 bases, with 7 bases of the junction left unmatched. CDR1 and CDR2 from the germline V gene are LGHNA and YSLEER.

This rearrangement joins TRBV20-1 to TRBJ2-3; no clear D gene. Trimming took 4 bases from V and 4 from J, leaving 0 bases between them. Germline V CDR1 and CDR2: DFQATT, SNEGSKA (reference sequence). This CDR3 spans 9 amino acids. CDR3 sequence (DNA): TGCAGTGCTACAGATACGCAGTATTTT. It yields the protein CSATDTQYF.

This clone came up once. V and J are TRBV7-2 and TRBJ2-7, with D tentatively TRBD2 (7 bases). Trimming removed 7 bases at V and 2 bases at J, with 21 bases between. This CDR3 spans 16 amino acids. CDR1 is SGHTA, CDR2 FQGNSA, per germline. The DNA for the CDR3 is TGTGCCAGCACCCCCGTAGGGGGGGGAAGGGCCTACGAGCAGTACTTC. Its protein product is CASTPVGGGRAYEQYF.

The chain is built from TRBV7-2 and TRBJ1-6, with a weak D call TRBD1 (6 bases). Between the trimmed V and J ends, which lost 2 bases and 7 bases, there was a span of 9 bases. Germline V gene data show CDR1 as SGHTA and CDR2 as FQGNSA. The CDR3 is made up of 14 amino acids. In nucleotides, the CDR3 is TGTGCCAGCAGCTTACAGGGGTGGAATTCACCCCTCCACTTT. It yields the protein CASSLQGWNSPLHF.

V usage is TRBV6-2 or TRBV6-3 and J usage is TRBJ1-2; no clear D. The CDR3 contains 12 residues. Germline lookup yields CDR1 MNHEY and CDR2 SVGEGT. With 2 bases removed from V and 2 bases from J, the gap between germline ends came to 3 bases. This chain's CDR3 is CASSYGNYGYTF. CDR3 sequence (DNA): TGTGCCAGCAGTTACGGGAACTATGGCTACACCTTC.

This chain links TRBV4-1 with TRBJ1-5, with 10 bases fitting TRBD1. The CDR3 runs to 14 residues. The V gene end was trimmed by 6 bases and the J gene end by 5 bases; junction bases not matched to a gene: 4. CDR1 and CDR2 (germline): MGHRA, YSYEKL. CDR3 nucleotide sequence: TGCGCCAGCAGTAGAGGACAGGGGGATCAGCCCCAGCATTTT. It yields the protein CASSRGQGDQPQHF.

The chain carries TRBV2 and TRBJ2-7; a weak D match, TRBD2 (6 bases). The germline V and J ends were trimmed by 6 bases and 2 bases, with 14 bases remaining between them. Germline V gene data show CDR1 as SNHLY and CDR2 as FYNNEI. CDR3 size: 14 residues. CDR3 residues: CASRAGLTAYEQYF. The CDR3, as DNA: TGTGCCAGCAGGGCGGGACTTACGGCCTACGAGCAGTACTTC.